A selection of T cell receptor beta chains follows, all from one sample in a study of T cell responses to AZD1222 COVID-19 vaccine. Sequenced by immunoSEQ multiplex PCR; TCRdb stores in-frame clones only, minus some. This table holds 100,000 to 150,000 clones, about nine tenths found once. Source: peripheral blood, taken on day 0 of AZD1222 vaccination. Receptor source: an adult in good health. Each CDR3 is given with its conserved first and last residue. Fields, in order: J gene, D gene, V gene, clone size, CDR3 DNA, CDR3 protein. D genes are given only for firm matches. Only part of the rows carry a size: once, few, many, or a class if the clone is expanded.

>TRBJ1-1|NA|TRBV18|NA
TGTGCCAGCTCACTTTCCGTGAACACTGAAGCTTTCTTT
CASSLSVNTEAFF
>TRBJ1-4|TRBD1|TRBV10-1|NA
TGCGCCAGCAGTGAGTCGAGGACAGGGGATGAAAAACTGTTTTTT
CASSESRTGDEKLFF
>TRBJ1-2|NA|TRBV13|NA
TGTGCCAGCAGCTTCCAGGGAGGGGGCTATGGCTACACCTTC
CASSFQGGGYGYTF
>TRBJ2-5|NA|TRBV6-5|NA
TGTGCCAGCAGTTACCAAGCGGGAGAGACCCAGTACTTC
CASSYQAGETQYF
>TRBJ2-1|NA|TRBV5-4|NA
TGTGCCAGCAGCCTCTCCCTTGGTGAGCAGTTCTTC
CASSLSLGEQFF
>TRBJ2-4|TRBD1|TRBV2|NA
TGTGCCAGCAGTGAAGCGCTTCTCGGGACAGAGTACTTC
CASSEALLGTEYF
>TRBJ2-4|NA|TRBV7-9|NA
TGTGCCAGCAGCCCCGGGGGAGTTCACGATAACATTCAGTACTTC
CASSPGGVHDNIQYF
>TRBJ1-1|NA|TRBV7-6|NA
TGTGCCAGCAGCGCCGGTGGGGCGGCTGAAGCTTTCTTT
CASSAGGAAEAFF
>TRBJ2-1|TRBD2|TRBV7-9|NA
TGTGCCAGCAGCCCACAGACTAGCGGGAGAGGCTACAATGAGCAGTTCTTC
CASSPQTSGRGYNEQFF
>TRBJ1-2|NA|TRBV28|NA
TGTGCCAGCACTCGGGACTATGGCTACACCTTC
CASTRDYGYTF
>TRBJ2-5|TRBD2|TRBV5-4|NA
TGTGCCAGCAGCTCCCCCGGACTAGCGGACCAAGAGACCCAGTACTTC
CASSSPGLADQETQYF
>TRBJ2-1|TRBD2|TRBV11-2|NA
TGTGCCAGCAGCCAGGGACTAGTAACAGACAATGAGCAGTTCTTC
CASSQGLVTDNEQFF
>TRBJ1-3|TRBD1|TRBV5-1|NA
TGCGCCAGCAGCTTGGATGACAGGGCTGGAAACACCATATATTTT
CASSLDDRAGNTIYF
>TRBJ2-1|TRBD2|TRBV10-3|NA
TGTGCCATCAGTGGGAGTAGCGGGAGGGGGGCCTACAATGAGCAGTTCTTC
CAISGSSGRGAYNEQFF
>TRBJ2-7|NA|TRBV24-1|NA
TGTGCCACCAGCGGCGGCTCCTACGAGCAGTACTTC
CATSGGSYEQYF
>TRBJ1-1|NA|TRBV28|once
TGTGCCACCGTTACACCGAACACTGAAGCTTTCTTT
CATVTPNTEAFF
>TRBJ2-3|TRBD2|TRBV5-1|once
TGCGCCAGCAGCTTCTTAGCTAGCGGGAGCTCGGATACGCAGTATTTT
CASSFLASGSSDTQYF
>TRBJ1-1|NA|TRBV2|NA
TGTGCCAGCAAGGGGGGCTACACTGAAGCTTTCTTT
CASKGGYTEAFF
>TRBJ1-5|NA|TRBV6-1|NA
TGTGCCAGCAGTGATGGTCAGCCCCAGCATTTT
CASSDGQPQHF
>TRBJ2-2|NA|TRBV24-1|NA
TGTGCCACCACGAACGCGAACACCGGGGAGCTGTTTTTT
CATTNANTGELFF
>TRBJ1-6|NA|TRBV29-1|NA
TGCAGCGTTAGAATTGGGCAGCCGGGGAATTCACCCCTCCACTTT
CSVRIGQPGNSPLHF
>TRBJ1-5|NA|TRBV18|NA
TGTGCCAGCTCACCGCCATCCGGGACCCCGGGGCAGCCCCAGCATTTT
CASSPPSGTPGQPQHF
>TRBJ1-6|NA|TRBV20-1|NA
TGCAGTGCTAGTTCGGGACAAAAATCACCCCTCCACTTT
CSASSGQKSPLHF
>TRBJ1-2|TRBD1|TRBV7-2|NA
TGTGCCAGCAGCACTGGACAGGGGAATGGCTACACCTTC
CASSTGQGNGYTF
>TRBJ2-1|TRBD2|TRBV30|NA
TGTGCCTGGAGTGTAGCCAGCGGGATAGGCCATGAGCAGTTCTTC
CAWSVASGIGHEQFF
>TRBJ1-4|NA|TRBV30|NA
TGTGCCTGGAGGTTTGGTGAAAAACTGTTTTTT
CAWRFGEKLFF
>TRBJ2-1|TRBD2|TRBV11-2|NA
TGTGCCAGCAGCTTAGAAAGCCAGGGACTAGCGGGAGTCTACAATGAGCAGTTCTTC
CASSLESQGLAGVYNEQFF
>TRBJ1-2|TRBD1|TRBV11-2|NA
TGTGCCAGCAGCGAAAATATGGGACAGAACTATGGCTACACCTTC
CASSENMGQNYGYTF
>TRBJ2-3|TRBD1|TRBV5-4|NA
TGTGCCAGCAGCCGACAGGGGGTGGAGACAGATACGCAGTATTTT
CASSRQGVETDTQYF
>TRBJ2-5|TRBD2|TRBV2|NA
TGTGCCAGCGCGGGACTAACCGTCCAAGAGACCCAGTACTTC
CASAGLTVQETQYF
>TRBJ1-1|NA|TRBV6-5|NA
TGTGCCAGCAGTTACCCCGGACAGTCAGCTGAAGCTTTCTTT
CASSYPGQSAEAFF
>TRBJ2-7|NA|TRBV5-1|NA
TGCGCCAGCAGCATCTCACAGGGTACCTACGAGCAGTACTTC
CASSISQGTYEQYF
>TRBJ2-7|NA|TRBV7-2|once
TGTGCCAGCAGCTTAGAAGTAACTTACGAGCAGTACTTC
CASSLEVTYEQYF